This TCR beta chain came from a study of blood T cells in healthy people across ages. A J-beta primer mix and a sample-barcoded 5' primer were used in a second PCR of about 6 to 12 cycles. TCRdb itself ran the 5' RACE reads through MiXCR, one entry per CDR3 protein. The sample yields some 930,000 distinct CDR3 sequences, about 28% seen once. This clonotype showed up just a few times. The CDR3 spans 14 residues. V lost 5 bases to trimming and J lost 10 bases; unmatched junction nucleotides: 7. CDR1 is SGHTA, CDR2 FQGNSA, per germline. The sample also formed part of further work on T cells of mothers and their children.

The receptor was derived from a woman in her 40s in good health. The genes are TRBV7-2 and TRBJ1-6, with 8 bases fitting TRBD1. Sequences were obtained from blood. CDR3: CASSPDRGGSPLHF. The CDR3 DNA reads TGTGCCAGCAGCCCAGACAGGGGAGGGTCACCCCTCCACTTT.